This T cell receptor beta chain is from a study of blood T cell repertoires in COVID-19. Looking at the study overall: Specimens from acute and convalescent COVID-19 originated in the United States, Italy and Spain. PBMCs, B-cell-depleted T cells, or T cells provided the cDNA or gDNA that made up the material.

This clone was counted only a few times. Original methodology: Reference gene primer amplification yielded estimated nucleated cell counts. Assay: immunoSEQ multiplex PCR; the TCRdb copy retains only in-frame clones and omits some. The DNA was the basis for D and trimming; V, J and clone size are from that table. The repertoire holds 95,000 to 150,000 clones, less than 90% seen once, with about a tenth in the top ten. The germline V gene has CDR1 SGHRS and CDR2 YFSETQ. CDR3 size: 13 residues. V shed 1 base and J 7 bases; nucleotides not matched to a gene: 5. Material for sequencing was peripheral blood. This clonotype was obtained from a man at least 80 years old with acute or convalescent COVID-19. The chain joins TRBV5-1 to TRBJ2-7; 7 nucleotides match TRBD2. In DNA, the CDR3 is TGCGCCAGCAGCTTGCGGCGGGAGCGGGAGCAGTACTTC. Amino acids: CASSLRREREQYF.